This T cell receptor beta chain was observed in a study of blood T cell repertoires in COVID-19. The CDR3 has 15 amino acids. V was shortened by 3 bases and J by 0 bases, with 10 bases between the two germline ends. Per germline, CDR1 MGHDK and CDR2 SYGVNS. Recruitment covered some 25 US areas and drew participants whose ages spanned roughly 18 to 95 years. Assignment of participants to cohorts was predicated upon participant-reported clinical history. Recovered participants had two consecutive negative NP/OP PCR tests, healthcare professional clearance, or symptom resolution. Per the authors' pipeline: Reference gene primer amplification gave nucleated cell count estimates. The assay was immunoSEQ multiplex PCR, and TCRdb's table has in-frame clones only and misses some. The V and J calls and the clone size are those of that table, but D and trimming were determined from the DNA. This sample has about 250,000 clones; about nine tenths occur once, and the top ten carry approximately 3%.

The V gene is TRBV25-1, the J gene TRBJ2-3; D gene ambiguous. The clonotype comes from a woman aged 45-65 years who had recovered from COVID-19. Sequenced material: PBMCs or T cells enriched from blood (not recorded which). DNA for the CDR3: TGTGCCAGCAGTGACTACGTCGCAAGCACAGATACGCAGTATTTT. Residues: CASSDYVASTDTQYF.